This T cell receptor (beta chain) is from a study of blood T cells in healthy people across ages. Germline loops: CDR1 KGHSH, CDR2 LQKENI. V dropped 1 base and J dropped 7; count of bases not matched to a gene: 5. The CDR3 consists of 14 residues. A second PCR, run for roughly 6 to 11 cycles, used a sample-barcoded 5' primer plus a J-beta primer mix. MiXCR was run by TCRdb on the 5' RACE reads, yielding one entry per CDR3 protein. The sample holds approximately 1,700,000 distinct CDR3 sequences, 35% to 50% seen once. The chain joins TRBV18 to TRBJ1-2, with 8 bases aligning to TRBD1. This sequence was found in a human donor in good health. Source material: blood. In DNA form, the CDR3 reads TGTGCCAGCTCACCACGGCAGGGGGCTCGTGGCTACACCTTC. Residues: CASSPRQGARGYTF.